Below, 32 T cell receptor beta chains from the same sample are listed, as sequenced in a study of T cells in localized non-small cell lung cancer. Clones were read by immunoSEQ multiplex PCR, and TCRdb kept only the in-frame ones, dropping some. The table includes some 2,400 clones, 28% detected once. The starting material was lung tumor tissue, obtained before any cancer treatment. These receptors were obtained from a male donor aged 60 or older with stage II squamous cell lung carcinoma.

This clone was seen only a few times. V usage is TRBV11-3 and J usage is TRBJ2-1, with 7 nucleotides matching TRBD2. The V gene end was trimmed by 3 bases and the J gene end by 4 bases; junction bases not matched to a gene: 6. CDR3 length: 15 amino acids. The germline gives CDR1 SGHNT, CDR2 YENEEA. Here the CDR3 DNA reads TGTGCCAGCAGCTTGGGGCGCGGGGGATACAATGAGCAGTTCTTC. This encodes CASSLGRGGYNEQFF.

The chain joins TRBV5-1 to TRBJ2-3, with TRBD2 identical over 7 bases. The CDR3 covers 15 residues. Germline V lookup: CDR1 SGHRS, CDR2 YFSETQ. Losses at the gene ends were 4 bases for V and 3 bases for J; bases not matched to a gene: 8. The CDR3 protein is CASSPGGIGTDTQYF. CDR3 DNA: TGCGCCAGCAGCCCCGGGGGGATTGGGACAGATACGCAGTATTTT.

This clone was counted a few times. This chain connects TRBV22-1 to TRBJ1-3; the table gives TRBD1 as D, unverified against the DNA. TRBV22-1 is given as a pseudogene. The CDR3 consists of 14 residues. The DNA for the CDR3 is TGTGCCAGCAGACCCCAGGGTGCTGGAAACACCATATATTTT. Protein product: CASRPQGAGNTIYF.

This clone was detected a few times. The genes are TRBV9 and TRBJ1-5; D unresolved. The CDR3 has 14 amino acids. Trimming cost V 9 bases and J 3 bases, with 16 bases left between them. The V gene's germline CDR1 is SGDLS and CDR2 YYNGEE. The CDR3 nucleotides are TGTGCCACCTCCAACGTGGATTCCAATCAGCCCCAGCATTTT. Translation: CATSNVDSNQPQHF.

Sample share makes this clone medium-sized. The chain has TRBV11-3 and TRBJ2-2, with TRBD1 matching over 8 bases. Germline-derived CDR1 and CDR2 are SGHNT and YENEEA. The CDR3 loop spans 15 amino acids. V shed 1 base and J 9 bases; nucleotides not matched to a gene: 7. The CDR3 loop is CASSLGGQGARELFF. The DNA of the CDR3 is TGTGCCAGCAGCTTAGGAGGTCAGGGGGCCCGGGAGCTGTTTTTT. Full variable domain (missing parts from reference TRBV11-3 and TRBJ2-2): EAGVVQSPRYKIIEKKQPVAFWCNPISGHNTLYWYLQNLGQGPELLIRYENEEAVDDSQLPKDRFSAERLKGVDSTLKIQPAELGDSAVYLCASSLGGQGARELFFGEGSRLTVL.

In its sample, this clone is medium-sized (0.01 to 0.1%). The chain recombines TRBV6-8 with TRBJ2-5, with 14 bases fitting TRBD2. This CDR3 has 16 amino acids. Germline loops: CDR1 MNHGY, CDR2 SAAAGT. V gave up 5 bases and J gave up 5 bases; unmatched junction bases: 7. Written as DNA, the CDR3 is TGTGCCAGCAGTACCCGGACTAGCGGGGGGCGTGAGACCCAGTACTTC. Translating it yields CASSTRTSGGRETQYF.

This clone is termed large (0.1 to 1%). The V call is TRBV11-3, the J call TRBJ2-7; the match to TRBD1 covers 11 bases. The CDR3 loop spans 14 amino acids. CDR1 and CDR2 from the germline V gene are SGHNT and YENEEA. The junction had 3 bases not matched to a gene; V was cut back by 4 bases and J by 4 bases. For the CDR3, the DNA is TGTGCCAGCAGCTCCGGGACAGGGGGTTACGAGCAGTACTTC. Translating it yields CASSSGTGGYEQYF.

This clone was counted only a few times. The chain carries TRBV5-1 and TRBJ1-1; 9 bases match TRBD1. CDR1 is SGHRS and CDR2 is YFSETQ in the germline V gene. This CDR3 is 14 amino acids long. After removal of 2 bases from V and 7 bases from J, the junction contained 6 bases not matched to a gene. The CDR3 reads CASSFQGQGDEAFF. In nucleotides, the CDR3 is TGCGCCAGCAGCTTCCAGGGACAGGGAGATGAAGCTTTCTTT.

About this clone: Compared with germline, one end of the junction differs, possibly owing to a read error. The V gene is TRBV6-9, the J gene TRBJ2-7; D uncertain. Germline V gives CDR1 MNHGY, CDR2 SVAAGI. CDR3 size: 11 residues. The CDR3 loop reads CATSDGDEQYF. The CDR3 nucleotides are TGTGCCACCAGTGATGGGGACGAGCAGTACTTC.

This clone is medium-sized in the sample. V gene TRBV6-8 combines with J gene TRBJ2-1, with 9 bases aligning to TRBD2. CDR1 MNHGY and CDR2 SAAAGT come from the germline V gene. V shed 10 bases and J 4 bases; nucleotides not matched to a gene: 17. The CDR3 consists of 17 residues. The DNA for the CDR3 is TGTGCCATCACCAATCCCGCGGGGGGGCGGGAATACAATGAGCAGTTCTTC. Translating it yields CAITNPAGGREYNEQFF.

The V gene is TRBV18, the J gene TRBJ2-7, with 11 bases that match TRBD2. Germline CDR1 KGHSH, CDR2 LQKENI. The CDR3 runs to 15 residues. The V segment lost 3 bases and the J segment 4 bases; nucleotides outside the gene matches: 5. The CDR3 sequence: CASSPRLAGRYEQYF. DNA of the CDR3: TGTGCCAGCTCACCCCGACTAGCGGGAAGATACGAGCAGTACTTC.

This clone turned up a few times. The chain uses TRBV18 and TRBJ2-4; D is perhaps TRBD2 (6 bases). There are 13 residues in the CDR3. Germline CDR1 is KGHSH and CDR2 is LQKENI. V lost 4 bases and J lost 6, with 10 bases in between. CDR3 residues: CASSRGEINIQYF. The CDR3 DNA sequence: TGTGCCAGCTCACGCGGGGAGATAAACATTCAGTACTTC.

The chain employs TRBV30 and TRBJ1-5; D is undetermined. Germline-derived CDR1 and CDR2 are GTSNPN and SVGIG (reference sequence). V lost 0 bases, J lost 7 bases, and 16 bases lay in between. There are 15 residues in the CDR3. CDR3 nucleotides: TGTGCCTGGAGTGTAGGGCCAAGGTGGAGGCAGCCCCAGCATTTT. It specifies CAWSVGPRWRQPQHF.

By share, this clone ranks as medium-sized. The chain is built from TRBV9 and TRBJ2-7, with D maybe TRBD2 (5 bases). The CDR3 totals 14 residues. The V end was cut by 5 bases, the J end by 1 base, with 13 bases between. Germline V gene data show CDR1 as SGDLS and CDR2 as YYNGEE. CDR3 DNA sequence: TGTGCCAGCAGTGAGGGCTCGAGGTCCTACGAGCAGTACGTC. Its translation is CASSEGSRSYEQYV.

This clone showed up just a few times. DNA for the CDR3: TGTGCCAGTGCGACCCTAGCTAACTATGGCTACACCTTC. This codes for CASATLANYGYTF. The gene calls are TRBV19 and TRBJ1-2, with D hard to call. V gave up 8 bases and J gave up 0 bases, with 10 bases separating them. This CDR3 has 13 amino acids. The germline V gene encodes CDR1 LNHDA and CDR2 SQIVND (reference sequence).

This clone was counted only a few times. V gene TRBV7-1 combines with J gene TRBJ1-1; TRBD1 matches at 7 bases. TRBV7-1 is assigned to the ORF class and has an uncertain function. This CDR3 region has 16 residues. The V gene end was trimmed by 5 bases and the J gene end by 4 bases; junction bases not matched to a gene: 13. CDR3 nucleotide sequence: TGTGCCAGCAGCCCACCCCCGGACAGGAGGAGCACTGAAGCTTTCTTT. Translating gives CASSPPPDRRSTEAFF.

This clone was seen only a few times. The V and J genes are TRBV15 and TRBJ2-1, with 8 positions matching TRBD2. Unmatched junction bases numbered 13, after V lost 6 bases and J lost 3 bases. The germline V gene has CDR1 LNHNV and CDR2 YYDKDF (reference sequence). The CDR3 covers 17 residues. CDR3 in amino acids: CATRPGPLADGYNEQFF. Written as DNA, the CDR3 is TGTGCCACCAGGCCTGGGCCACTAGCGGACGGCTACAATGAGCAGTTCTTC.

There are a few counts of this clone. The V and J genes are TRBV11-3 and TRBJ2-2, with 7 bases identical to TRBD2. The CDR3 is 16 residues long. V gave up 3 bases and J gave up 7 bases; unmatched junction bases: 11. Germline V CDR1 and CDR2: SGHNT, YENEEA. This CDR3 is CASSFFLGRVGGELFF. CDR3 in DNA: TGTGCCAGCAGCTTCTTCCTTGGGAGGGTAGGCGGGGAGCTGTTTTTT.

This clone showed up just a few times. The V call is TRBV18, the J call TRBJ1-6; 9 bases align to TRBD1. V shed 1 base, J shed 8 bases, and the junction held 15 bases outside the gene matches. The CDR3 is made up of 19 amino acids. The V gene's germline CDR1 is KGHSH and CDR2 LQKENI. CDR3 in amino acids: CASSPRTGVWSTVDSPLHF. For the CDR3, the DNA is TGTGCCAGCTCACCACGGACAGGGGTTTGGAGCACAGTGGATTCACCCCTCCACTTT.

The CDR3 bases are TGCGCCAGCAGATTAGGTCCGGGGGCCACTGAAGCTTTCTTT. Translating it yields CASRLGPGATEAFF. This sequence joins TRBV5-1 and TRBJ1-1, with D maybe TRBD1 (6 bases). Germline CDR1 is SGHRS and CDR2 is YFSETQ. The CDR3 is made up of 14 amino acids. V gave up 5 bases and J gave up 4 bases, with 15 bases separating them.

This clone turned up a few times. V is TRBV5-1 and J is TRBJ2-3; the D gene is possibly TRBD1 (7 bases). Germline-derived CDR1 and CDR2 are SGHRS and YFSETQ. The V and J ends lost 4 bases and 8 bases respectively, with 20 bases between them. This CDR3 region has 15 residues. CDR3 amino acids: CASSGGTAQDGTQYF. CDR3 nucleotides: TGCGCCAGCAGCGGGGGGACAGCCCAGGATGGTACGCAGTATTTT.

The chain employs TRBV29-1 and TRBJ2-3, with D perhaps TRBD2 (7 bases). V lost 3 bases, J lost 2 bases, and 15 bases lay in between. The germline CDR1 and CDR2 sequences are SQVTM and ANQGSEA. The CDR3 loop spans 15 amino acids. CDR3 amino acids: CSVEGGQGITDTQYF. The CDR3 bases are TGCAGCGTTGAGGGGGGGCAGGGGATCACAGATACGCAGTATTTT.

The chain combines TRBV15 with TRBJ2-6, with D possibly being TRBD1 (6 bases). Germline lookup yields CDR1 LNHNV and CDR2 YYDKDF (reference sequence). The CDR3 is made up of 16 amino acids. V was cut by 0 bases and J by 4 bases, with 10 bases left in between. Here the CDR3 reads CATSREQGSGANVLTF. Written as DNA, the CDR3 is TGTGCCACCAGCAGAGAACAGGGTTCGGGGGCCAACGTCCTGACTTTC.

This clone appeared a few times. The chain joins TRBV18 to TRBJ2-1; 13 bases line up with TRBD2. Trimming cost V 0 bases and J 7 bases; bases outside gene matches: 3. The germline gives CDR1 KGHSH, CDR2 LQKENI. This CDR3 region has 16 residues. The CDR3 sequence is CASSPPLAGGPNEQFF. CDR3 sequence (DNA): TGTGCCAGCTCACCACCACTAGCGGGAGGGCCAAATGAGCAGTTCTTC. Based on the CDR3 plus reference TRBV18 and TRBJ2-1, the full variable domain is NAGVMQNPRHLVRRRGQEARLRCSPMKGHSHVYWYRQLPEEGLKFMVYLQKENIIDESGMPKERFSAEFPKEGPSILRIQQVVRGDSAAYFCASSPPLAGGPNEQFFGPGTRLTVL.

This chain joins TRBV18 and TRBJ1-5, with D possibly matching TRBD1 (5 bases). Germline CDR1 and CDR2: KGHSH and LQKENI. Trimming removed 3 bases from V and 0 bases from J, with 9 bases in between. The CDR3 sequence is 15 residues long. Here the CDR3 reads CASSPGGASNQPQHF. Written as DNA, the CDR3 is TGTGCCAGCTCACCGGGAGGGGCTAGCAATCAGCCCCAGCATTTT.

The V gene is TRBV11-3, the J gene TRBJ1-5; D call uncertain. This CDR3 is built from 17 residues. Per the germline V gene, CDR1 is SGHNT and CDR2 is YENEEA. V was trimmed by 5 bases and J by 0 bases, leaving 17 bases between them. CDR3: CASSPLERAYSNQPQHF. The CDR3 bases are TGTGCCAGCAGCCCGCTTGAGAGGGCTTATAGCAATCAGCCCCAGCATTTT.

This clone was picked up a small number of times. One junction end does not reproduce the germline sequence, and a read error may be involved. The chain carries TRBV6-8 and TRBJ1-6; D is uncertain. The CDR3 is 16 residues long. Germline CDR1 reads MNHGY; CDR2 reads SAAAGT. The CDR3 DNA follows: TGTGCCAGCAGTGACTCGGGGAGGGAATATAATTCACCCCTCCACTTT. Translation: CASSDSGREYNSPLHF.

The CDR3 region has the DNA TGTGCCAGCTGTCGGGACACCTATAGCACCAATCAGCCCCAGCATTTT. It specifies CASCRDTYSTNQPQHF. This rearrangement joins TRBV28 to TRBJ1-5; perhaps TRBD1 as D (6 bases). Trimming shortened V by 8 bases and J by 3 bases, and 20 bases separated the two germline ends. Germline V gene data show CDR1 as MDHEN and CDR2 as SYDVKM. This CDR3 comprises 16 residues.

To note about this clone: The junction and the germline gene differ at one end; a read error may be behind it. The CDR3 region has the DNA TGTGCTAGCAGCTCTCAGGTGAACACTGAAGCTTTCTTT. Translating it yields CASSSQVNTEAFF. The chain couples TRBV5-8 to TRBJ1-1; D call uncertain. This CDR3 region has 13 residues. Germline CDR1 reads SGHTS; CDR2 reads YDEGEE.

The chain employs TRBV19 and TRBJ2-1, with TRBD2 matching 16 bases. Germline CDR1 and CDR2: LNHDA and SQIVND (reference sequence). The CDR3 runs to 18 residues. Unmatched junction bases numbered 10, after V lost 5 bases and J lost 6 bases. CDR3 DNA: TGTGCCAGTAGTTCCACCCCGGGACTAGCGGGAGGGATCAATGAGCAGTTCTTC. It translates to CASSSTPGLAGGINEQFF.

This clone was seen a few times. The chain recombines TRBV7-1 with TRBJ2-7; 8 nucleotides align to TRBD2. TRBV7-1 is recorded as an ORF, its role being uncertain. J lost 0 bases, V lost 5 bases, and 6 bases had no gene match. The CDR3 sequence is 15 residues long. The CDR3 loop reads CASSLGLGSSYEQYF. CDR3 DNA: TGTGCCAGCAGCCTGGGACTAGGAAGCTCCTACGAGCAGTACTTC.

The chain links TRBV28 to TRBJ2-3, with 8 bases aligning to TRBD2. CDR1 is MDHEN, CDR2 SYDVKM, per germline. The CDR3 sequence is 16 residues long. J lost 0 bases, V lost 6 bases, and 8 bases had no gene match. The CDR3 reads CASRQSSGASTDTQYF. CDR3 DNA: TGTGCCAGCAGGCAGAGTAGCGGGGCTAGCACAGATACGCAGTATTTT.